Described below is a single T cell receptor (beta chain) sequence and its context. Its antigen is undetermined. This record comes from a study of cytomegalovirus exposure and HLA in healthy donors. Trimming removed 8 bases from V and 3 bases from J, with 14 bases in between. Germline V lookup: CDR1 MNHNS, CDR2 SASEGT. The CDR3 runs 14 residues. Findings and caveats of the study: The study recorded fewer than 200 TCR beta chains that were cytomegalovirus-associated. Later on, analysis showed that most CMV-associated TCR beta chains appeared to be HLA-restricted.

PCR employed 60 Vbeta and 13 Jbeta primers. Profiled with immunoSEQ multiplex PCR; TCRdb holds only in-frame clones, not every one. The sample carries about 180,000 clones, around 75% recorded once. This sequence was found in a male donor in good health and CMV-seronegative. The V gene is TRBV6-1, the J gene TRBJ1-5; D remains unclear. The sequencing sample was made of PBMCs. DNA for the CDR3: TGTGCCAGCGGCGTCGGGAGCCCCAATCAGCCCCAGCATTTT. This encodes CASGVGSPNQPQHF.